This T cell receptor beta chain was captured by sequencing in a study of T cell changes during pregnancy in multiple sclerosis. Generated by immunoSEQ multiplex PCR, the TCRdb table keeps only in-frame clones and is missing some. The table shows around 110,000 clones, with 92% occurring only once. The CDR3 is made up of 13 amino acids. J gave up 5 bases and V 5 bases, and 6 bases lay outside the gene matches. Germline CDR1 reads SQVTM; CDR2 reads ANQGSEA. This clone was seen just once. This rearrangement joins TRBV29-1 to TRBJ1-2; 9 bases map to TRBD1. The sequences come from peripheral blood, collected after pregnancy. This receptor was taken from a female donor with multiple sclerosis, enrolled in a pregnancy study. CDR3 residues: CSVPGQGNYGYTF. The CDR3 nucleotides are TGCAGCGTTCCGGGACAGGGAAATTATGGCTACACCTTC.